This T cell receptor beta chain emerged from a study of long-term antiretroviral therapy in people with HIV. Sequencing used immunoSEQ v3.0 at survey level. The data were produced by immunoSEQ multiplex PCR, yet TCRdb's version contains in-frame clones alone and is incomplete. The table has about 18,000 clones, about nine tenths seen once. This CDR3 region has 15 residues. After removal of 5 bases from V and 9 bases from J, the junction contained 12 bases not matched to a gene. Germline-derived CDR1 and CDR2 are MNHEY and SMNVEV (reference sequence). The United States was where all participants with HIV were treated. Cryopreserved PBMC, at 1-10 million per sample, were present before DNA extraction.

This TCR was recovered from a man between 45 and 60 years old with HIV. Sequencing was performed on unsorted PBMCs, taken 3 years after starting antiretroviral therapy. The J gene is TRBJ2-7, the V gene TRBV27; TRBD1 aligns across 11 bases. CDR3 coding DNA: TGTGCCAGCAGTCCCCGGGACAGGGGGAGTAGTGGGCAGTACTTC. This sequence encodes CASSPRDRGSSGQYF.